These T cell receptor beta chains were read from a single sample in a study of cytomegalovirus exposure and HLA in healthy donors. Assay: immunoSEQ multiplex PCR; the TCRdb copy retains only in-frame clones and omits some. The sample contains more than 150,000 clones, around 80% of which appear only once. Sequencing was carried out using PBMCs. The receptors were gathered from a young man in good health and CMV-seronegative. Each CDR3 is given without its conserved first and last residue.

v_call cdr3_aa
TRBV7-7 ASSEDTGELF
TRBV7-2 ASLGGRVDTQY
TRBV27 ATSTALSYGYT
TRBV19 ASRSGGTYEQY
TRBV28 ASSLRSWTGSLNIQY
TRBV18 ASSPPSGSYNEQF
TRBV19 ASSIKAGRQPQH
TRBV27 ASSSRTGDDYGYT
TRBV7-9 ASSLEVGGAVAF
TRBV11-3 ASSPGTSGRALGETQY
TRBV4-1 ASSQGQGPQETQY
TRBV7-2 ASSLGQGQSTEQY
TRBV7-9 ASSLDPQAF
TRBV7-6 ASSPVPTSRTEAF
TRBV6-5 ASSDRTGTDTQY
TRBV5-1 ASRWDRGSGNTIY
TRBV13 ASSHGLAGGPSYEQY
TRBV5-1 ASSLGGTGSTEAF
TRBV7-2 ASSANPGRRYEQY
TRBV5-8 ASSFRGPNTEAF
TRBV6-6 ASSYPGQGSEAF
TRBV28 ASGLRGLNSPLH
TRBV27 ASSPQTGGGGYT
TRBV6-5 ASSYGASGSYEQY
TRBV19 ASSMWGPDQPQH